Below are 14 T cell receptor beta chains sequenced from a single sample in a study of T-cell reconstitution after alpha-beta-depleted transplantation in children. Researchers prepared the TCRbeta library using unique molecular identifiers, the study reports. TCRdb reprocessed the PCR reads with MiXCR, giving one entry per CDR3 protein. The sample lists approximately 82,000 distinct CDR3 sequences, roughly 18% occurring once. Sequencing used PBMCs, mostly from graft donor cells, obtained 360 days after TCRalphabeta/CD19-depleted stem cell transplant. These receptors all stem from a male patient aged 2 to 9 who had a stem cell transplant for acute lymphoblastic leukemia, so the T cells may come from the graft donor.

This clonotype was recorded a few times. This chain connects TRBV9 to TRBJ2-1; D gene unclear. The CDR3 has 15 amino acids. Germline V lookup: CDR1 SGDLS, CDR2 YYNGEE. V lost 0 bases, J lost 0 bases, and 7 bases lay in between. The CDR3 spells CASSVAESSYNEQFF. CDR3 DNA: TGTGCCAGCAGCGTAGCCGAGAGCTCCTACAATGAGCAGTTCTTC.

This clonotype has only a few counts. The rearrangement uses TRBV12-3 or TRBV12-4 and TRBJ2-1; a weak D match, TRBD2 (6 bases). The CDR3 is made up of 14 amino acids. Trimming stripped 5 bases from V and 7 bases from J, with 15 bases between. For the CDR3, the DNA is TGTGCCAGCAGTACCGTAGGGACTCGTAATGAGCAGTTCTTC. Translation: CASSTVGTRNEQFF.

This clonotype showed up many times. The chain recombines TRBV9 with TRBJ2-1, with 10 nucleotides matching TRBD2. There are 13 residues in the CDR3. V was clipped by 3 bases and J by 11 bases; unmatched bases: 5. Germline assignment: CDR1 SGDLS and CDR2 YYNGEE. CDR3 coding DNA: TGTGCCAGCAGCGGGATAGCGGGAGGCCAGCAGTTCTTC. Encoded protein: CASSGIAGGQQFF. The complete variable domain, with remaining parts taken from reference TRBV9 and TRBJ2-1, reads DSGVTQTPKHLITATGQRVTLRCSPRSGDLSVYWYQQSLDQGLQFLIQYYNGEERAKGNILERFSAQQFPDLHSELNLSSLELGDSALYFCASSGIAGGQQFFGPGTRLTVL.

The J gene is TRBJ2-1, the V gene TRBV11-3, with no clear D. V was cut by 6 bases and J by 0 bases, with 15 bases left in between. The CDR3 extends over 16 amino acids. Germline-derived CDR1 and CDR2 are SGHNT and YENEEA. CDR3 in amino acids: CASSHPRVSSYNEQFF. CDR3 sequence (DNA): TGTGCCAGCAGTCATCCCCGGGTGAGCTCCTACAATGAGCAGTTCTTC.

CDR3 coding DNA: TGTGCCAGCAGACCCGGGACAGGCCCCTATGGCTACACCTTC. As protein: CASRPGTGPYGYTF. The rearrangement joins TRBV6-4 to TRBJ1-2, with 8 bases matching TRBD1. Germline V CDR1 and CDR2: MRHNA, SNTAGT. V shed 6 bases, J shed 4 bases, and the junction held 7 bases outside the gene matches. The CDR3 has 14 amino acids.

This clonotype was recorded at least ten times. This rearrangement joins TRBV24-1 to TRBJ2-5; D not resolved. Germline CDR1 is KGHDR and CDR2 is SFDVKD. Trimming stripped 3 bases from V and 7 bases from J, with 8 bases between. CDR3 length: 12 amino acids. The CDR3 loop is CATSDALGTQYF. CDR3 in DNA: TGTGCCACCAGTGATGCCCTGGGGACCCAGTACTTC.

This chain connects TRBV21-1 to TRBJ2-6. TRBV21-1 is annotated as a pseudogene. This CDR3 is 14 amino acids long. This chain's CDR3 is CASSNNSGANVLTF. CDR3 in DNA: TGTGCCAGCAGTAACAACTCTGGAGCCAACGTCCTGACTTTC.

The CDR3 loop is CSASPSALFYEQYF. Here the CDR3 DNA reads TGCAGTGCTAGCCCCAGCGCCTTATTCTACGAGCAGTACTTC. The chain uses TRBV20-1 and TRBJ2-7; D is undetermined. Germline CDR1 and CDR2: DFQATT and SNEGSKA (reference sequence). The CDR3 contains 14 residues. V lost 3 bases, J lost 3 bases, and 15 bases lay in between.

The chain carries TRBV5-5 and TRBJ2-2; D gene ambiguous. This CDR3 region has 17 residues. Trimming pared 0 bases from V and 0 bases from J, leaving 12 bases between. The germline CDR1 and CDR2 sequences are SGHKS and YYEKEE (reference sequence). The CDR3 region is CASSLAHAGANTGELFF. The CDR3 region has the DNA TGTGCCAGCAGCTTGGCCCACGCCGGCGCGAACACCGGGGAGCTGTTTTTT.

This clonotype has only a few counts. This chain joins TRBV11-2 and TRBJ2-1, with D unresolved. There are 12 residues in the CDR3. V was shortened by 1 base and J by 10 bases, with 8 bases between the two germline ends. The germline CDR1 and CDR2 sequences are SGHAT and FQNNGV. CDR3 DNA: TGTGCCAGCAGCTTAGTAGGCGGCGAGCAGTTCTTC. Protein: CASSLVGGEQFF.

This clonotype was recorded a few times. The chain links TRBV11-2 to TRBJ1-6; D is ambiguous. This CDR3 is built from 14 residues. Germline CDR1 and CDR2: SGHAT and FQNNGV. Trimming cost V 6 bases and J 5 bases, with 11 bases left between them. The CDR3 is CASRPTPDNSPLHF. The CDR3, as DNA: TGTGCCAGCAGACCAACACCCGATAATTCACCCCTCCACTTT.

J is TRBJ2-5 and V is TRBV5-1; 8 bases map to TRBD1. The CDR3 sequence is 15 residues long. J gave up 0 bases and V 1 base, and 2 bases lay outside the gene matches. CDR1 is SGHRS and CDR2 is YFSETQ in the germline V gene. The CDR3 nucleotides read TGCGCCAGCAGCTTGACAGGGGGGTACCAAGAGACCCAGTACTTC. Amino acids: CASSLTGGYQETQYF.

V usage is TRBV5-1 and J usage is TRBJ2-1; 7 bases are a match to TRBD1. CDR3 length equals 15 residues. V was pared by 3 bases and J by 3 bases, with 6 bases of the junction left unmatched. Germline CDR1 reads SGHRS; CDR2 reads YFSETQ. The DNA of the CDR3 is TGCGCCAGCAGCTCACAGGGGCCGTACTACAATGAGCAGTTCTTC. It specifies CASSSQGPYYNEQFF.

J is TRBJ2-2 and V is TRBV20-1; the D is unclear. Germline assignment: CDR1 DFQATT and CDR2 SNEGSKA (reference sequence). V was trimmed by 1 base and J by 4 bases, leaving 19 bases between them. The CDR3 runs to 17 residues. The CDR3: CSARGQVLIPSTGELFF. The CDR3, as DNA: TGCAGTGCTAGAGGGCAGGTCTTGATCCCGAGCACCGGGGAGCTGTTTTTT.